The 31 T cell receptor beta chains given below trace back to one sample, sequenced in a study of tumor and adjacent non-tumor tissue in lung cancer. The template was RNA from unsorted bulk tissue. The library came from three nested PCR rounds adapted from ARM-PCR protocols. TCRdb reprocessed the multiplex PCR reads via MiXCR and lists one record per CDR3 protein. The sample has about 75,000 distinct CDR3 sequences, over 70% seen once. The specimen was lung tumor tissue. The receptors here all came from a woman in her forties or fifties with non-small cell lung cancer.

Comments on this clonotype: One junction end does not reproduce the germline sequence, and a read error may be involved. The chain couples TRBV6-2 or TRBV6-3 to TRBJ1-1, with D possibly being TRBD1 (5 bases). The germline V gene encodes CDR1 MNHEY and CDR2 SVGEGT. The CDR3 has 16 residues. CDR3 nucleotides: TGCGCCAGCAGTTATCGGCTCGGGGACGGGGGCACTGAAGCTTTCTTT. Protein: CASSYRLGDGGTEAFF.

On this clonotype itself: No conserved phenylalanine or tryptophan ends this CDR3, so it is likely a read error. J is TRBJ1-1 and V is TRBV4-1, with D uncertain. CDR1 is MGHRA, CDR2 YSYEKL, per germline. This CDR3 contains 14 residues. The CDR3 DNA sequence: TGCACCAGCAGCCAAGCACGGGCGAACACCGAAGCTTTCCTT. It is translated as CTSSQARANTEAFL.

About this clonotype itself: A read error is likely, as this CDR3 ends without the conserved phenylalanine or tryptophan. This rearrangement joins TRBV10-2 to TRBJ2-6; the match to TRBD1 covers 9 bases. Germline V gives CDR1 WSHSY, CDR2 SAAADI. The CDR3 runs 16 residues. CDR3 nucleotides: TGCGTCAGCAGTCCCGGGACAGGGTCCGGGGCCAACGTCCTGACTGTC. Translating gives CVSSPGTGSGANVLTV.

Points on this clonotype: Relative to the germline gene, one junction end is altered; a read error may explain this. CDR3 coding DNA: TGTAGCGCCGTCGACTTCACTAAAGCTTTCTTT. It encodes CSAVDFTKAFF. The chain couples TRBV29-1 to TRBJ1-1, with unresolved D. Germline V lookup: CDR1 SQVTM, CDR2 ANQGSEA. The CDR3 contains 11 residues.

This clonotype was seen just once. Possible read error: a much larger clone is one base away. The chain combines TRBV6-5 with TRBJ1-2; D not certain. V was cut by 11 bases and J by 0 bases, with 13 bases left in between. The length of the CDR3 is 13 residues. Germline values: CDR1 MNHEY, CDR2 SVGAGI. The CDR3 reads CAVSRQANYGYTF. In DNA, the CDR3 is TGTGCCGTCAGTCGGCAAGCTAACTATGGCTACACCTTC.

This clonotype was recorded many times. This chain joins TRBV10-2 and TRBJ2-6; no clear D. CDR1 and CDR2 from the germline V gene are WSHSY and SAAADI. This CDR3 spans 14 amino acids. V was shortened by 4 bases and J by 1 base, with 5 bases between the two germline ends. CDR3: CASSGGSGANVLTF. CDR3 nucleotides: TGCGCCAGCAGTGGAGGATCTGGGGCCAACGTCCTGACTTTC.

Turning to this clonotype: The germline gene is not matched at one end of the junction; a read error may be the cause. J is TRBJ2-2 and V is TRBV7-8; D remains ambiguous. CDR1 SGHVS and CDR2 FQNEAQ come from the germline V gene. This CDR3 comprises 15 residues. The chain's CDR3 is CASTPMTLGTGELFF. The CDR3, as DNA: TGTGCAAGCACACCCATGACGTTAGGCACCGGGGAGCTGTTTTTT.

This clonotype was detected many times. This sequence joins TRBV25-1 and TRBJ2-1, with D hard to call. CDR1 MGHDK and CDR2 SYGVNS come from the germline V gene. V dropped 4 bases and J dropped 10 bases, with 5 bases sitting between them. The CDR3 length is 10 residues. The CDR3 DNA reads as TGTGCCAGCAGTGCTCGGGAGCAGTTCTTC. The encoded protein is CASSAREQFF.

Note on this clonotype: At one end, the junction sequence differs from germline, possibly due to a read error. The J gene is TRBJ1-3, the V gene TRBV30; no definite D call. Per the germline V gene, CDR1 is GTSNPN and CDR2 is SVGIG (reference sequence). This CDR3 region has 15 residues. The CDR3 loop reads CVWSVPSLSGNTIYF. DNA of the CDR3: TGTGTCTGGAGTGTACCCAGTTTAAGTGGAAACACCATATATTTT.

Worth noting for this clonotype: This may be a read error, as it is one base from a much larger clone. The conserved final phenylalanine or tryptophan is absent from the CDR3, which likely points to a read error. The CDR3 region has the DNA TGCAGCGTTGAGGGATTAGCGGGAGGGAATGAGCAGTTCCTC. It specifies CSVEGLAGGNEQFL. The chain has TRBV29-1 and TRBJ2-1; 11 positions match TRBD2. The CDR3 totals 14 residues. Germline-derived CDR1 and CDR2 are SQVTM and ANQGSEA. J lost 7 bases, V lost 3 bases, and 5 bases had no gene match.

A note on this clonotype: No conserved phenylalanine or tryptophan ends this CDR3, so it is likely a read error. This chain links TRBV11-2 with TRBJ2-5, with D possibly being TRBD1 or TRBD2 (5 bases each). This CDR3 has 14 amino acids. CDR1 and CDR2 (germline): SGHAT, FQNNGV. The V gene lost 2 bases and the J gene lost 2 bases, with 9 bases spanning the gap. The CDR3 protein is CASSLNGAQETQYL. CDR3 coding DNA: TGTGCCAGCAGCTTAAACGGGGCTCAAGAGACCCAGTACTTA.

On this clonotype: At one of its ends the junction is not consistent with the germline gene, which may arise from a read error. The V call is TRBV12-3 or TRBV12-4, the J call TRBJ2-4; D possibly corresponds to TRBD1 (6 bases). The CDR3 has 16 residues. In DNA form, the CDR3 reads TGTGTCAGCAGTTTAGGGACAACCCATGCCAAAAACATTCAGTACTTC. As protein: CVSSLGTTHAKNIQYF.

The chain employs TRBV5-1 and TRBJ2-5, with D possibly being TRBD1 (6 bases). This CDR3 is 14 amino acids long. CDR1 is SGHRS and CDR2 is YFSETQ in the germline V gene. V lost 2 bases and J 1 base, leaving 9 bases between the germline ends. CDR3 sequence (DNA): TGCGCCAGCAGCTTTGGGACATGCCAAGAGACCCAGTACTTC. Amino acid sequence: CASSFGTCQETQYF.

Comments on this clonotype: A junction end diverges from the germline sequence, so it may reflect a read error. The rearrangement joins TRBV12-3 or TRBV12-4 to TRBJ2-3; 13 bases align to TRBD2. CDR3 length equals 16 residues. The CDR3 DNA sequence: TGTGCCAGCAATCTAGGACTAGCGGGAGTGTCAGAAACGCAGTATTTT. This encodes CASNLGLAGVSETQYF.

As to this clonotype: The junction departs from the called germline gene at one end, perhaps through a read error. CDR3 loop: CASSERRRQETLYF. CDR3 nucleotide sequence: TGTGCCAGCAGTGAAAGGAGGCGACAAGAGACCCTGTATTTC. The chain combines TRBV6-1 with TRBJ2-5; D is perhaps TRBD2 (5 bases). From germline, CDR1 is MNHNS and CDR2 SASEGT. CDR3 length: 14 amino acids.

As to this clonotype: A junction end diverges from the germline sequence, so it may reflect a read error. The chain uses TRBV11-3 and TRBJ2-2; 9 bases line up with TRBD2. This CDR3 has 14 residues. Germline assignment: CDR1 SGHNT and CDR2 YENEEA. CDR3 DNA: TGTGCCAGCAGCCAAGCGGGGGGCACCTGGGAGCTGCTTTTT. It codes for CASSQAGGTWELLF.

For this clonotype: This is likely a read error, given that the CDR3 carries no conserved phenylalanine or tryptophan at its end. The chain joins TRBV6-1 to TRBJ2-3; 11 bases fit TRBD2. The CDR3 is made up of 15 amino acids. From germline, CDR1 is MNHNS and CDR2 SASEGT. Here the CDR3 reads CASTESSGRTDTQYS. For the CDR3, the DNA is TGTGCTAGCACAGAGTCTAGCGGGAGGACAGATACGCAGTATTCT.

A note on this clonotype: This CDR3 fails to terminate in the conserved phenylalanine or tryptophan, so it likely reflects a read error. This chain links TRBV15 with TRBJ2-7; D might be TRBD1 or TRBD2, each matching 5 bases. CDR3 length: 14 residues. With 5 bases removed from V and 3 bases from J, the gap between germline ends came to 14 bases. CDR1 and CDR2 from the germline V gene are LNHNV and YYDKDF (reference sequence). This CDR3 is CATSWGRSLYEQYI. The CDR3 nucleotides read TGTGCCACCAGCTGGGGGAGATCCCTCTACGAGCAGTACATC.

Remarks on this clonotype: This may arise from a read error, as a much more abundant clone is one base away. This sequence joins TRBV5-1 and TRBJ2-5; D perhaps matches TRBD2 (6 bases). This CDR3 is 18 amino acids long. Per germline, CDR1 SGHRS and CDR2 YFSETQ. V was shortened by 4 bases and J by 5 bases, with 27 bases between the two germline ends. Written as DNA, the CDR3 is TGCGCCAGCAGCCGGGGAGGAGGAGCGCCCCGAGGAGGGGAGACCCAGTACTTC. Translating gives CASSRGGGAPRGGETQYF.

The rearrangement uses TRBV9 and TRBJ1-1, with a weak D call TRBD1 (5 bases). The germline CDR1 and CDR2 sequences are SGDLS and YYNGEE. The germline V and J ends were trimmed by 0 bases and 4 bases, with 7 bases remaining between them. The CDR3 has 13 amino acids. CDR3 nucleotides: TGTGCCAGCAGCGTAGCGAGGGGCACTGAAGCTTTCTTT. The encoded protein is CASSVARGTEAFF.

This clonotype was detected ten times or more. V and J are TRBV11-2 and TRBJ1-1; D is possibly TRBD1 (6 bases). With 5 bases removed from V and 0 bases from J, the gap between germline ends came to 10 bases. Germline CDR1 is SGHAT and CDR2 is FQNNGV. The length of the CDR3 is 14 residues. In nucleotides, the CDR3 is TGTGCCAGCAGCCCACAGGGACTGAACACTGAAGCTTTCTTT. As protein: CASSPQGLNTEAFF.

In the case of this clonotype: The junction departs from the called germline gene at one end, perhaps through a read error. V gene TRBV10-3 combines with J gene TRBJ2-5; 11 bases agree with TRBD1. The CDR3 covers 18 residues. CDR1 ENHRY and CDR2 SYGVKD come from the germline V gene. This CDR3 is CAINEATLGQGVGETQYF. In nucleotides, the CDR3 is TGTGCCATCAATGAGGCGACACTGGGACAGGGGGTTGGAGAGACCCAGTACTTC.

With regard to this clonotype: Its ends do not fully match the called genes, so a read error is possible. The genes are TRBV12-5 and TRBJ2-7; D tentatively reads TRBD1 or TRBD2 (5 bases each). The CDR3 totals 14 residues. Germline V lookup: CDR1 LGHNT, CDR2 FRNRAP. CDR3 loop: CASSRGDSSYKQYF. CDR3 nucleotide sequence: TGCGCTAGCTCCCGGGGCGATAGCTCCTACAAGCAGTACTTC.

Remarks on this clonotype: The junction does not match germline at one end; this may be a read error. The CDR3 nucleotides are TGTGCCAGCAGCGACTACAAGCAGTATTTC. Its translation: CASSDYKQYF. This chain joins TRBV28 and TRBJ2-7; TRBD2 is a possible D gene (5 bases). Germline assignment: CDR1 MDHEN and CDR2 SYDVKM. CDR3 length: 10 amino acids.

Regarding this clonotype: A much larger clone differs from this one at a single base, so this may be a read error. The chain joins TRBV4-2 to TRBJ2-2; D is ambiguous. The ends were cut back, 4 bases at V and 5 bases at J, with 17 bases in the middle. The CDR3 extends over 16 amino acids. Germline CDR1 LGHNA, CDR2 YNFKEQ. CDR3: CASSLLGKGRTGELFF. DNA of the CDR3: TGTGCCAGCAGCCTCTTGGGGAAGGGAAGGACCGGGGAGCTGTTTTTT.

Comments on this clonotype: At one end the junction does not follow the germline gene, possibly because of a read error. The gene calls are TRBV29-1 and TRBJ2-2, with D tentatively TRBD2 (5 bases). The CDR3 totals 14 residues. Germline CDR1 is SQVTM and CDR2 is ANQGSEA. The CDR3 DNA reads TGCAGCGTTGGGGAGAGTCCGAACACCGGCGAGCTGTTTTTT. It yields the protein CSVGESPNTGELFF.

A note on this clonotype: One end of the junction fails to match germline, which may point to a read error. The V and J genes are TRBV29-1 and TRBJ2-1, with D possibly being TRBD2 (5 bases). This CDR3 spans 13 amino acids. Per the germline V gene, CDR1 is SQVTM and CDR2 is ANQGSEA. CDR3 residues: CSALKGGYNEQFF. The DNA of the CDR3 is TGTAGCGCCTTAAAGGGTGGCTACAATGAGCAGTTCTTC.

The CDR3 protein is CASSHQWEWSDEQYF. The CDR3 coding sequence is TGTGCCAGCAGTCATCAGTGGGAGTGGAGCGACGAGCAGTACTTC. The V and J genes are TRBV28 and TRBJ2-7, with D perhaps matching TRBD2 (5 bases). The CDR3 is made up of 15 amino acids. V lost 5 bases, J lost 5 bases, and 19 bases lay in between. The germline V gene has CDR1 MDHEN and CDR2 SYDVKM. The complete variable domain, with remaining parts taken from reference TRBV28 and TRBJ2-7, reads DVKVTQSSRYLVKRTGEKVFLECVQDMDHENMFWYRQDPGLGLRLIYFSYDVKMKEKGDIPEGYSVSREKKERFSLILESASTNQTSMYLCASSHQWEWSDEQYFGPGTRLTVT.

This clonotype has a count of ten or more. V usage is TRBV6-5 and J usage is TRBJ2-1; 7 bases match TRBD1. The CDR3 length is 15 residues. CDR1 and CDR2 (germline): MNHEY, SVGAGI. The V and J ends lost 2 bases and 3 bases, in that order; junction bases with no gene match: 4. CDR3 sequence reads: CASSYDGTVYNEQFF. The DNA for the CDR3 is TGTGCCAGCAGTTACGACGGGACAGTCTACAATGAGCAGTTCTTC.

Comment on this clonotype: This sequence may be a read error, since a much larger clone differs from it by one base. The chain couples TRBV28 to TRBJ2-1; D might be TRBD1 (5 bases). The CDR3 loop spans 14 amino acids. CDR1 and CDR2 from the germline V gene are MDHEN and SYDVKM. Trimming left V 5 bases short and J 4 bases short, with 12 bases between. CDR3 DNA: TGTGCCAGCAGTGTCACGACAGTTTACAATGAGCAGTTCTTC. It encodes CASSVTTVYNEQFF.

The chain employs TRBV4-1 and TRBJ1-5; TRBD1 might be the D (6 bases). The CDR3 contains 16 residues. Trimming took off 2 bases at V and 3 bases at J, with 14 bases between the two ends. The germline V gene has CDR1 MGHRA and CDR2 YSYEKL. CDR3 amino acids: CASSQTDRCSNQPQHF. DNA of the CDR3: TGCGCCAGCAGCCAAACCGACAGGTGCTCCAATCAGCCCCAGCATTTT.